These 5 T cell receptor beta chains were sequenced from one sample in a study of T cell responses to AZD1222 COVID-19 vaccine. Only in-frame clones appear in the TCRdb table, and some are missing; sequencing was by immunoSEQ multiplex PCR. Among 100,000 to 150,000 clones, around 86% were seen once, and the ten largest hold 1% to 1.5%. Sequenced here: peripheral blood, sampled on day 0 of AZD1222 vaccination. These TCRs come from an adult in good health.

V gene TRBV28 combines with J gene TRBJ1-3, with TRBD1 as a possible D gene (5 bases). Trimming cost V 5 bases and J 4 bases, with 15 bases left between them. Per germline, CDR1 MDHEN and CDR2 SYDVKM. The CDR3 runs 15 residues. CDR3 protein: CASSRQPTGGNTIYF. CDR3 DNA sequence: TGTGCCAGCAGTCGACAGCCGACGGGCGGAAACACCATATATTTT.

V is TRBV19 and J is TRBJ2-7; perhaps TRBD2 as D (7 bases). Germline V gene data show CDR1 as LNHDA and CDR2 as SQIVND (reference sequence). Trimming pared 3 bases from V and 8 bases from J, leaving 11 bases between. The CDR3 totals 12 residues. The CDR3 DNA sequence: TGTGCCAGTAGTATGGCCGGGGGGCAGCAGTACTTC. This sequence encodes CASSMAGGQQYF.

V and J are TRBV10-1 and TRBJ2-2; weak D call: TRBD1 (6 bases). This CDR3 has 15 residues. Germline V gene data show CDR1 as WNHNN and CDR2 as SYGVQD (reference sequence). V shed 2 bases and J shed 1 base, with 8 bases lying between them. CDR3: CASSEARGNTGELFF. The CDR3 nucleotides read TGCGCCAGCAGTGAGGCCAGGGGGAACACCGGGGAGCTGTTTTTT.

This chain links TRBV29-1 with TRBJ2-3; TRBD2 matches at 7 bases. CDR3 size: 16 residues. CDR1 SQVTM and CDR2 ANQGSEA come from the germline V gene. Trimming removed 7 bases from V and 6 bases from J; junction bases left unmatched: 19. CDR3 sequence: CSAPSGGAAVADTQYF. For the CDR3, the DNA is TGCAGCGCCCCTTCGGGGGGTGCGGCGGTAGCGGATACGCAGTATTTT.

The rearrangement links TRBV18 to TRBJ1-2; D gene uncertain. Per the germline V gene, CDR1 is KGHSH and CDR2 is LQKENI. The CDR3 is 15 residues long. V lost 1 base to trimming and J lost 6 bases, with 15 bases between them. The DNA for the CDR3 is TGTGCCAGCTCACCACTCCCCTCGTGGACGGATGGCTACACCTTC. The encoded protein is CASSPLPSWTDGYTF.